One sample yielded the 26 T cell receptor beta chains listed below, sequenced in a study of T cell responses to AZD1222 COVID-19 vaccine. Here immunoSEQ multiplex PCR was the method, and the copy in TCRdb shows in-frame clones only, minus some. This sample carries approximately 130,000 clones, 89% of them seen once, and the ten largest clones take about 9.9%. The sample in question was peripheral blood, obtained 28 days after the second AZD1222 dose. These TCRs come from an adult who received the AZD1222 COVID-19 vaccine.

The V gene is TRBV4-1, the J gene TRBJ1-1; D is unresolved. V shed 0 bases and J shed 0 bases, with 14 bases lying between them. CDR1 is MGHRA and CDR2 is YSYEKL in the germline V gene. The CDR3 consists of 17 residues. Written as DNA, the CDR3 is TGCGCCAGCAGCCAAGATAGTCGCGGACGGATGAACACTGAAGCTTTCTTT. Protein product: CASSQDSRGRMNTEAFF.

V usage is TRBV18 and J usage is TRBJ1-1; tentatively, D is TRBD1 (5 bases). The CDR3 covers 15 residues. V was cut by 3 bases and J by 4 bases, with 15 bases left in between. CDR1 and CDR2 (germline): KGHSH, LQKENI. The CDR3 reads CASSPLERGGTEAFF. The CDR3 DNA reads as TGTGCCAGCTCACCGTTAGAAAGGGGTGGCACTGAAGCTTTCTTT. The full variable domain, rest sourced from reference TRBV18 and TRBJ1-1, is NAGVMQNPRHLVRRRGQEARLRCSPMKGHSHVYWYRQLPEEGLKFMVYLQKENIIDESGMPKERFSAEFPKEGPSILRIQQVVRGDSAAYFCASSPLERGGTEAFFGQGTRLTVV.

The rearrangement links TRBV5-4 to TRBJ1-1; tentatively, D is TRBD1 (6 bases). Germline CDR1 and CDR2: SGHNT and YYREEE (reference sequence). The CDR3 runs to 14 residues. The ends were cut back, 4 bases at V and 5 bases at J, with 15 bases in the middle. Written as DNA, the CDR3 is TGTGCCAGCAGCGAACCACAGGGTGGGACTGAAGCTTTCTTT. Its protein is CASSEPQGGTEAFF.

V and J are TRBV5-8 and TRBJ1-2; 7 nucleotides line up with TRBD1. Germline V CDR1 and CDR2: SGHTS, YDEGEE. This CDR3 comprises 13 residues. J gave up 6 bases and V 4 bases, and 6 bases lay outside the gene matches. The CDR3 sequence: CASSPRQGDGYTF. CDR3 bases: TGTGCCAGCAGCCCCCGACAGGGTGATGGCTACACCTTC.

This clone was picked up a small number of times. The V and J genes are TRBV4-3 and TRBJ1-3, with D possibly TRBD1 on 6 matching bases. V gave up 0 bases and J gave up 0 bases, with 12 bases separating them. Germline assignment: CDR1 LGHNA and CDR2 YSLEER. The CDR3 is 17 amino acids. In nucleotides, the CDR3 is TGCGCCAGCAGCCAAGATGCAAGGGGGGGCTCTGGAAACACCATATATTTT. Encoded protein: CASSQDARGGSGNTIYF.

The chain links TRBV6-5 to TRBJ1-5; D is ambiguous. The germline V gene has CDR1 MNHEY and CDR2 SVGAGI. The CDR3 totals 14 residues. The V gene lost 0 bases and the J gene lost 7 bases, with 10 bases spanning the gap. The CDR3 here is CASSYSKGRQPQHF. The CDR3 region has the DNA TGTGCCAGCAGTTACTCGAAAGGGAGGCAGCCCCAGCATTTT.

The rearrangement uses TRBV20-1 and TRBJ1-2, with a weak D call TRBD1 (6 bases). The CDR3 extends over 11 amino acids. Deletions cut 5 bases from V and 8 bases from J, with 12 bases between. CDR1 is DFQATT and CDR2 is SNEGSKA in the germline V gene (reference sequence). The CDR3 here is CSAVGGVGYTF. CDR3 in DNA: TGCAGTGCTGTAGGGGGAGTCGGCTACACCTTC.

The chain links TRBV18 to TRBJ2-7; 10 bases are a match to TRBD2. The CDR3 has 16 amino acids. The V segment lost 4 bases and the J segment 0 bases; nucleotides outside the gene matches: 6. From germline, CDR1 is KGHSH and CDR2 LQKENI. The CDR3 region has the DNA TGTGCCAGCTCACAAGGACTAGCGGAGCTCTCCTACGAGCAGTACTTC. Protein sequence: CASSQGLAELSYEQYF.

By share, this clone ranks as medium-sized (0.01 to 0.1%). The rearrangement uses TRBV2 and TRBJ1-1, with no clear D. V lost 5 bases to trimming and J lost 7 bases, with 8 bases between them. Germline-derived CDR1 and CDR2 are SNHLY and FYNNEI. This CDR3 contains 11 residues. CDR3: CASSYDGEAFF. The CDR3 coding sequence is TGTGCCAGCAGTTACGACGGTGAAGCTTTCTTT.

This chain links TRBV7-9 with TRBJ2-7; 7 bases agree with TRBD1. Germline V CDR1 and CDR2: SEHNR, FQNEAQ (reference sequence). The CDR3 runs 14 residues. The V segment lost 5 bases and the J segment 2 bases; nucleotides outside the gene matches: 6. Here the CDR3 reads CASSLRDRAYEQYF. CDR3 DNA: TGTGCCAGCAGCCTTCGGGACAGAGCCTACGAGCAGTACTTC.

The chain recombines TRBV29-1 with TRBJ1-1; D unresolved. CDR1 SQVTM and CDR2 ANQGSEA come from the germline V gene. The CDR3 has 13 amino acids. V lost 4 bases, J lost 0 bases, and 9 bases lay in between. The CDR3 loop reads CSVVRPMNTEAFF. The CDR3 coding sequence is TGCAGCGTTGTTAGGCCAATGAACACTGAAGCTTTCTTT.

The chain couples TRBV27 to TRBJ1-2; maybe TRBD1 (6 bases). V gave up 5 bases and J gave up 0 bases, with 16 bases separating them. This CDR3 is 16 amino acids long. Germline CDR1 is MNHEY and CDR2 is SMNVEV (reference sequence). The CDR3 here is CASSNSGALTNYGYTF. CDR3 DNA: TGTGCCAGCAGTAATTCAGGGGCCTTGACTAACTATGGCTACACCTTC.

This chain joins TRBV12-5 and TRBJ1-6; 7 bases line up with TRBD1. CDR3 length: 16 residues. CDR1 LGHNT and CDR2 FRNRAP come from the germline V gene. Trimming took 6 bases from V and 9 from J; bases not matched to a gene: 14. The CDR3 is CASGFGTALFGSPLHF. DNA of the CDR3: TGTGCTAGTGGATTCGGGACAGCCCTTTTCGGTTCACCCCTCCACTTT.

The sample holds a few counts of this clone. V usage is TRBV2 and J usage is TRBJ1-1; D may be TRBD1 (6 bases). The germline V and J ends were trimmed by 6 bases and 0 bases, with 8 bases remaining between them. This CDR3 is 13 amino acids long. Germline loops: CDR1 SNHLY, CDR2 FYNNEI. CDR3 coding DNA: TGTGCCAGCAGAAGGGACATGAACACTGAAGCTTTCTTT. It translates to CASRRDMNTEAFF.

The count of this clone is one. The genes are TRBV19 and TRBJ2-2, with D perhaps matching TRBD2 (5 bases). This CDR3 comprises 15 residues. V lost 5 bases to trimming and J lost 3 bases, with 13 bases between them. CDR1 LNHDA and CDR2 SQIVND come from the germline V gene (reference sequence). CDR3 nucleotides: TGTGCCAGTAGTCCTCCAGGAGGTGACACCGGGGAGCTGTTTTTT. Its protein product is CASSPPGGDTGELFF.

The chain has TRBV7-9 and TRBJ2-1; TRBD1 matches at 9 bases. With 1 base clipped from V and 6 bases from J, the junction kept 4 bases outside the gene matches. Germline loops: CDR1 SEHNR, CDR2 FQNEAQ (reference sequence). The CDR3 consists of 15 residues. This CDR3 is CASSLEGTGRNEQFF. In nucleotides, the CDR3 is TGTGCCAGCAGCTTAGAAGGGACAGGGCGCAATGAGCAGTTCTTC. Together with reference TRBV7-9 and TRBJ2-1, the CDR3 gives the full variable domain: DTGVSQNPRHKITKRGQNVTFRCDPISEHNRLYWYRQTLGQGPEFLTYFQNEAQLEKSRLLSDRFSAERPKGSFSTLEIQRTEQGDSAMYLCASSLEGTGRNEQFFGPGTRLTVL.

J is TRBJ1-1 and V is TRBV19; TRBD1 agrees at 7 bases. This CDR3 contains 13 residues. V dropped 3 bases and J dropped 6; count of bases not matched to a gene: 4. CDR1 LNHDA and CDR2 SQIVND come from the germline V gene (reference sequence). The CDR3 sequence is CASSITGAAEAFF. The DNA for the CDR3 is TGTGCCAGTAGTATCACAGGGGCCGCTGAAGCTTTCTTT.

Here the CDR3 reads CASSPQGDTEAFF. As DNA, the CDR3 is TGTGCCAGCAGCCCACAGGGAGACACTGAAGCTTTCTTT. The V gene is TRBV7-3, the J gene TRBJ1-1, with D possibly matching TRBD1 (6 bases). V lost 5 bases and J 3 bases, leaving 10 bases between the germline ends. Per germline, CDR1 SGHTA and CDR2 FQGTGA. CDR3 length: 13 amino acids.

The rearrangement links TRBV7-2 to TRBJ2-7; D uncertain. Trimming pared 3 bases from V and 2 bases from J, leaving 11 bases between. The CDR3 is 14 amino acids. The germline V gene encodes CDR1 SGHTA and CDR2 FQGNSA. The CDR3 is CASSLLGFPYEQYF. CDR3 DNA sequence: TGTGCCAGCAGCTTGTTAGGGTTTCCCTACGAGCAGTACTTC.

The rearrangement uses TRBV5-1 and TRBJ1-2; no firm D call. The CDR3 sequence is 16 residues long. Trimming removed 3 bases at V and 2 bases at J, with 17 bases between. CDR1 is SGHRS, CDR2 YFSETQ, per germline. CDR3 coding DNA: TGCGCCAGCAGCTCGGCCGGCGTGTGGGGAAACTATGGCTACACCTTC. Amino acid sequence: CASSSAGVWGNYGYTF.

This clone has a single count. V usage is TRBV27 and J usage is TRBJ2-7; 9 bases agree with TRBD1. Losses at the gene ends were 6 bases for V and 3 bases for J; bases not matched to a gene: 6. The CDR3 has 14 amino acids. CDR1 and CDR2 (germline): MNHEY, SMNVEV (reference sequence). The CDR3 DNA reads TGTGCCAGCAGCAGCGGGACAGGGTTCTACGAGCAGTACTTC. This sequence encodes CASSSGTGFYEQYF.

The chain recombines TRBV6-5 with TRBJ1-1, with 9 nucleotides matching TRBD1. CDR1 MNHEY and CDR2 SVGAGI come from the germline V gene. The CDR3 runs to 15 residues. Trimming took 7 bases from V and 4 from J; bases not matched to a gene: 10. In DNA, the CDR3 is TGTGCCAGCACCACTTCGGGGACAGGGCGCACTGAAGCTTTCTTT. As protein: CASTTSGTGRTEAFF.

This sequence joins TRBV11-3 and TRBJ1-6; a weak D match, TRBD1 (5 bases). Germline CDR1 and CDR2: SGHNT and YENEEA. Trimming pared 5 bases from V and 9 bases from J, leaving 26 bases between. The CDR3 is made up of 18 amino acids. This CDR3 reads CASSLLGLAQNGGSPLHF. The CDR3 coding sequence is TGTGCCAGCAGCCTCCTCGGTCTGGCCCAAAATGGGGGTTCACCCCTCCACTTT.

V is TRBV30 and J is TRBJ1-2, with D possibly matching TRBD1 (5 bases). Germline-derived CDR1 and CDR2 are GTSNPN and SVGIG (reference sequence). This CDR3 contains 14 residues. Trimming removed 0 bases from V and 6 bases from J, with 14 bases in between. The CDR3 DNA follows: TGTGCCTGGAGTGTACAGGCGGGGTTAGATGGCTACACCTTC. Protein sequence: CAWSVQAGLDGYTF.

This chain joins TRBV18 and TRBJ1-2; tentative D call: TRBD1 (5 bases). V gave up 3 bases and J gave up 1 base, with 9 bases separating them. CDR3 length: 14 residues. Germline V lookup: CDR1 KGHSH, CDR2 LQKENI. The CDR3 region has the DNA TGTGCCAGCTCACCCTCCGACAGTAACTATGGCTACACCTTC. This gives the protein CASSPSDSNYGYTF.

This chain's CDR3 is CASSYTGPNGYTF. The CDR3 DNA follows: TGTGCCAGCAGTTACACGGGGCCGAATGGCTACACCTTC. The genes are TRBV6-5 and TRBJ1-2; D might be TRBD1 (5 bases). CDR3 size: 13 residues. Trimming shortened V by 2 bases and J by 6 bases, and 10 bases separated the two germline ends. The V gene's germline CDR1 is MNHEY and CDR2 SVGAGI.